The rows below give T cell receptor beta chains drawn from one sample of a study of T cell responses to AZD1222 COVID-19 vaccine. Assay: immunoSEQ multiplex PCR; the TCRdb copy retains only in-frame clones and omits some. The table has some 170,000 clones, about 87% seen once. The sequencing here drew on peripheral blood, taken 28 days after the second dose of the MenACWY control vaccine. The receptors were sampled from an adult who received the MenACWY meningococcal vaccine as a control. CDR3s include the opening cysteine and the closing phenylalanine or tryptophan. A D gene is named only where the DNA matches it firmly. Where a row states a size, it is once, few, many or the class of an expanded clone; other rows omit it.

>TRBJ2-7|.|TRBV6-2/TRBV6-3|.
TGTGCCAGCAGCCTCCCAAACTACGAGCAGTACTTC
CASSLPNYEQYF
>TRBJ2-5|.|TRBV6-5|.
TGTGCCAGCAGTTCCCTCTACTCTATGGTCCAAGAGACCCAGTACTTC
CASSSLYSMVQETQYF
>TRBJ2-7|.|TRBV15|.
TGTGCCACCAGCAGAGATTTGCGGGCCTTGGGCTACGAGCAGTACTTC
CATSRDLRALGYEQYF
>TRBJ2-4|.|TRBV2|TRBD1
TGTGCCAGCAGTTCGACAGGGAAGTACTTC
CASSSTGKYF
>TRBJ2-7|.|TRBV6-2/TRBV6-3|TRBD2
TGTGCCAGCAGCCCACTAATGACTAGCGGGACAACCTACGAGCAGTACTTC
CASSPLMTSGTTYEQYF
>TRBJ2-7|.|TRBV24-1|TRBD2
TGTGCCACCAGTGATCCACTAGCGGGAGGAACCGAGCAGTACTTC
CATSDPLAGGTEQYF
>TRBJ2-2|few|TRBV12-5|.
TGTGCTAGTGGGAGGGGAGTCGGGGAGCTGTTTTTT
CASGRGVGELFF
>TRBJ1-5|.|TRBV4-3|.
TGCGCCAGCAGCCCTTTCCACCAAACCGGCAATCAGCCCCAGCATTTT
CASSPFHQTGNQPQHF
>TRBJ1-2|.|TRBV28|TRBD1
TGTGCCAGCAGTCGGGGACAGGGGAACTATGGCTACACCTTC
CASSRGQGNYGYTF
>TRBJ2-5|once|TRBV27|.
TGTGCCAGCAGTTCGACCAGAAAAAAAGAGACCCAGTACTTC
CASSSTRKKETQYF
>TRBJ1-3|.|TRBV9|.
TGTGCCAGCAGCGGCGGGCTGAGTGGAAACACCATATATTTT
CASSGGLSGNTIYF
>TRBJ1-2|.|TRBV29-1|TRBD1
TGCAGCGTTGGGACAGGGAGTTTCTATGGCTACACCTTC
CSVGTGSFYGYTF
>TRBJ1-1|.|TRBV9|.
TGTGCCAGCAGCGTAGGCAGAGTAACTGAAGCTTTCTTT
CASSVGRVTEAFF
>TRBJ2-2|once|TRBV7-2|.
TGTGCCAGCAGCTTAGACTCAGGGTTGAACACCGGGGAGCTGTTTTTT
CASSLDSGLNTGELFF
>TRBJ1-5|.|TRBV28|.
TGTGCCAGCGAGACTAATGGACAGAGCAATCAGCCCCAGCATTTT
CASETNGQSNQPQHF
>TRBJ2-1|.|TRBV7-2|.
TGTGCCAGCACCTTAATGGTAGCGATCGATGAGCAGTTCTTC
CASTLMVAIDEQFF
>TRBJ2-1|.|TRBV7-3|.
TGTGCCAGCAGCTTAGTTGGGGGTGGCGCTGACAATGAGCAGTTCTTC
CASSLVGGGADNEQFF
>TRBJ2-2|.|TRBV19|.
TGTGCCAGTAGTATTAGGCCGGGTACCGGGGAGCTGTTTTTT
CASSIRPGTGELFF
>TRBJ1-1|.|TRBV28|TRBD1
TGTGCCAGCAGCTCCCCTGCGGGACAGATGAACACTGAAGCTTTCTTT
CASSSPAGQMNTEAFF
>TRBJ2-7|.|TRBV25-1|TRBD2
TGTGCCAGCAGTGGGGGACTAACGGACGAGCAGTACTTC
CASSGGLTDEQYF
>TRBJ1-2|.|TRBV7-2|.
TGTGCCAGCAGCTCCCACCAGGGAGACTATGGCTACACCTTC
CASSSHQGDYGYTF
>TRBJ1-1|.|TRBV28|TRBD1
TGTGCCAGCAGTTTTTTGGGGCAGGGGGCGCCGTCCGTCTGGGCTTTCTTT
CASSFLGQGAPSVWAFF
>TRBJ2-5|.|TRBV27|.
TGTGCCAGCAGTTCCAGGACTGAGAAAGGGACCCAGTACTTC
CASSSRTEKGTQYF
>TRBJ2-6|.|TRBV11-3|.
TGTGCCAGCAGCGCTAGCTCTGGGGCCAACGTCCTGACTTTC
CASSASSGANVLTF
>TRBJ1-3|.|TRBV9|.
TGTGCCAGCAGCGACCCTCCACAACTCTCTGGAAACACCATATATTTT
CASSDPPQLSGNTIYF
>TRBJ1-5|.|TRBV6-5|TRBD1
TGTGCCAGCAGGTGGGACAGAACCAATCAGCCCCAGCATTTT
CASRWDRTNQPQHF
>TRBJ1-5|.|TRBV3-1/TRBV3-2|TRBD1
TGTGCCAGCAGCCATCGCGGGACAGGGGACAATCAGCCCCAGCATTTT
CASSHRGTGDNQPQHF
>TRBJ2-3|.|TRBV4-1|.
TGCGCCAGCAGCCGGGGGGTTGATACAGATACGCAGTATTTT
CASSRGVDTDTQYF
>TRBJ1-2|.|TRBV3-1/TRBV3-2|.
TGTGCCAGCAGCCTTTGGCAGGTTGGCTACACCTTC
CASSLWQVGYTF
>TRBJ2-3|.|TRBV5-4|.
TGTGCCAGCAGACGCGGGACTGAACAAGCAGATACGCAGTATTTT
CASRRGTEQADTQYF
>TRBJ2-7|.|TRBV28|.
TGTGCCAGCAACAACCGACCTGACCGGGCCATAAACTACGAGCAGTACTTC
CASNNRPDRAINYEQYF
>TRBJ2-7|.|TRBV15|.
TGTGCCACCAACGACGGGACCTACGAGCAGTACTTC
CATNDGTYEQYF
>TRBJ2-7|.|TRBV28|TRBD1
TGTGCCAGCAGTTTGCCGCGGGACAGGCGGTACGAGCAGTACTTC
CASSLPRDRRYEQYF
>TRBJ1-1|.|TRBV28|.
TGTGCCAGCCAAACCGCCACAGGGAACCTGAACACTGAAGCTTTCTTT
CASQTATGNLNTEAFF
>TRBJ1-2|.|TRBV6-5|TRBD1
TGTGCCAGTACGGCGGGACAGGGCAACTATGGCTACACCTTC
CASTAGQGNYGYTF
>TRBJ2-1|.|TRBV7-2|.
TGTGCCAGCAGCTTAGACCGCCTGGGGTACAATGAGCAGTTCTTC
CASSLDRLGYNEQFF
>TRBJ2-7|.|TRBV5-1|.
TGCGCCAGCAGCTTTCGGCCTCCGAGACAGGCTATTGTACCCCCCTACGAGCAGTACTTC
CASSFRPPRQAIVPPYEQYF
>TRBJ2-7|.|TRBV29-1|.
TGCAGCGTTGAAGAAGGTGGTCGCACCTACGAGCAGTACTTC
CSVEEGGRTYEQYF
>TRBJ1-5|.|TRBV7-3|.
TGTGCCAGCAGCGAACAGGGAGGTCAGCCCCAGCATTTT
CASSEQGGQPQHF
>TRBJ2-1|.|TRBV5-6|TRBD2
TGTGCCAGCAGCTTGGTCGGGACTAGCGCTAACAATGAGCAGTTCTTC
CASSLVGTSANNEQFF
>TRBJ2-1|.|TRBV7-3|TRBD2
TGTGCCAGCAGCGTCCCTATAGCGGGAGGAACCTACAATGAGCAGTTCTTC
CASSVPIAGGTYNEQFF
>TRBJ2-3|.|TRBV24-1|.
TGTGCCACCAGCGAAGACCCTACCGATACGCAGTATTTT
CATSEDPTDTQYF
>TRBJ1-2|.|TRBV10-3|TRBD1
TGTGCCATCAGCAGGACAGGGAAGGACTATGGCTACACCTTC
CAISRTGKDYGYTF
>TRBJ1-1|.|TRBV27|TRBD1
TGTGCCAGCAGTAAACAGGGGAAGGGCACTGAAGCTTTCTTT
CASSKQGKGTEAFF
>TRBJ2-7|few|TRBV6-2/TRBV6-3|.
TGTGCCAGCAGCTGGGGGGCAACGGGCGAGCAGTACTTC
CASSWGATGEQYF
>TRBJ2-5|few|TRBV19|TRBD2
TGTGCCAGTACGGCAGCGGGAGTGGCGGAGACCCAGTACTTC
CASTAAGVAETQYF
>TRBJ1-1|.|TRBV11-2|.
TGTGCCAGCAGCATTGGAAGGATCTCTGAAGCTTTCTTT
CASSIGRISEAFF
>TRBJ2-7|.|TRBV9|.
TGTGCCAGCAGCCCCGGGTGGTCCTACGAGCAGTACTTC
CASSPGWSYEQYF
>TRBJ1-6|.|TRBV9|TRBD1
TGTGCCAGCAGCCCAGGGGGAGGGGCGAATTCACCCCTCCACTTT
CASSPGGGANSPLHF
>TRBJ1-3|.|TRBV28|.
TGTGCCAGCAGTTGGCAGGTGCATTCTGGAAACACCATATATTTT
CASSWQVHSGNTIYF
>TRBJ1-1|.|TRBV18|.
TGTGCCAGCTCAGGGGGGCTGGGCACTGAAGCTTTCTTT
CASSGGLGTEAFF
>TRBJ1-3|.|TRBV7-2|.
TGTGCCAGCAGCGACAACACCAACAGGGTTGGAGGAAACACCATATATTTT
CASSDNTNRVGGNTIYF
>TRBJ1-5|.|TRBV7-2|.
TGTGCCAGCAGCCAAACTACAACTGATCAGCCCCAGCATTTT
CASSQTTTDQPQHF
>TRBJ1-2|.|TRBV15|TRBD1
TGTGCCACCAGCAGGCGACAGGGAGACTATGGCTACACCTTC
CATSRRQGDYGYTF
>TRBJ1-1|.|TRBV3-1/TRBV3-2|TRBD1
TGTGCCAGCAGCCAATTCGACAGGGACCCCGGGGAAGCTTTCTTT
CASSQFDRDPGEAFF
>TRBJ2-6|.|TRBV19|.
TGTGCCAGTAGTATCCGGACGATGGGCTTGGGATCTGGGGCCAACGTCCTGACTTTC
CASSIRTMGLGSGANVLTF
>TRBJ1-1|.|TRBV25-1|.
TGTGCCAGCAGTGAAAGCAGGGGTGAAGCTTTCTTT
CASSESRGEAFF
>TRBJ2-7|.|TRBV27|.
TGTGCCAGCACCAGCAGGACGCCATTCTACGAGCAGTACTTC
CASTSRTPFYEQYF